This TCR beta chain was identified in a study of T cells of healthy individuals. MiXCR, run by TCRdb on the 5' RACE reads, gives a single entry per CDR3 protein. The sample lists more than 85,000 distinct CDR3 sequences, around 17% seen once, with around 6.4% in the top ten. Unmatched junction bases numbered 5, after V lost 5 bases and J lost 0 bases. Looked up from germline, CDR1 is LNHNV and CDR2 is YYDKDF (reference sequence). The CDR3 length is 16 residues. This chain links TRBV15 with TRBJ2-4; TRBD2 matches 9 bases. The sequence came from a human donor in good health. The CDR3 spells CATSLTSGLAKNIQYF. The CDR3 DNA reads as TGTGCCACCAGCTTGACTAGCGGCTTAGCCAAAAACATTCAGTACTTC.